This T cell receptor beta chain was sequenced during a study of OX40 agonist ivuxolimab in advanced cancers. Libraries were prepared by immunoSEQ multiplex PCR; TCRdb keeps only in-frame clonotypes and omits some of them. The sample carries 55,000 to 65,000 clones, roughly 82% recorded once. Germline-derived CDR1 and CDR2 are GTSNPN and SVGIG (reference sequence). This CDR3 region has 13 residues. Trimming removed 4 bases at V and 2 bases at J, with 12 bases between. The chain combines TRBV30 with TRBJ2-7; unclear D gene. This sequence originates from an adult with an advanced solid tumor such as melanoma, head and neck, liver or kidney cancer. The sample consisted of CD4+ or CD8+ T cells sorted from blood, taken in a trial of the OX40 agonist ivuxolimab. CDR3 amino acids: CAWTIGSAYEQYF. CDR3 bases: TGTGCCTGGACCATAGGGTCCGCCTACGAGCAGTACTTC.